A selection of T cell receptor beta chains follows, all from one sample in a study of vaccination and CD4 T cells after COVID-19. The antigens these receptors bind are not known. TCRdb independently ran MiXCR on the PCR reads; one entry per CDR3 protein. The sample lists about 20,000 distinct CDR3 sequences, about three fifths occurring once. Sequences were obtained from CD4+ T cells from blood, cultured in vitro. Source of these receptors: a human donor who had recovered from COVID-19. CDR3s include the opening cysteine and the closing phenylalanine or tryptophan. D genes are given only for firm matches. Size tells how often a clone was seen (once, few, many) or the class of an expanded clone, and some rows leave it out.

d_call	clone_size	v_call	j_call	cdr3_aa	cdr3_nt
TRBD1	few	TRBV30	TRBJ1-1	CAWIRDGQGAQAFF	TGTGCCTGGATAAGGGACGGACAGGGGGCGCAGGCTTTCTTT
-	-	TRBV7-9	TRBJ1-1	CASSLSRGVNTEAFF	TGTGCCAGCAGCTTAAGTCGGGGGGTGAACACTGAAGCTTTCTTT
TRBD1	-	TRBV6-5	TRBJ2-5	CASSSGGRETQYF	TGTGCCAGCAGTTCAGGGGGACGGGAGACCCAGTACTTC
-	few	TRBV5-1	TRBJ1-2	CASSPEALPNGYTF	TGCGCCAGCAGCCCCGAGGCCCTGCCAAATGGCTACACCTTC
-	-	TRBV30	TRBJ2-2	CARRGSNTGELFF	TGTGCCCGACGGGGGTCGAACACCGGGGAGCTGTTTTTT
-	few	TRBV7-9	TRBJ2-3	CASTPQGGSDTQYF	TGTGCCAGCACCCCCCAAGGGGGTTCCGATACGCAGTATTTT
-	few	TRBV20-1	TRBJ1-1	CSASPIGVEAFF	TGCAGTGCTAGTCCAATCGGGGTTGAAGCTTTCTTT
TRBD2	-	TRBV27	TRBJ2-5	CATRGPSTSEETQYF	TGTGCCACCAGGGGCCCCTCGACTAGCGAGGAGACCCAGTACTTC
TRBD2	-	TRBV11-2	TRBJ2-7	CASSPGLAGVNEQYF	TGTGCCAGCAGCCCAGGACTAGCGGGAGTGAACGAGCAGTACTTC
-	-	TRBV20-1	TRBJ2-6	CSAIRDRFSGANVLTF	TGCAGTGCTATAAGGGACCGATTCTCTGGGGCCAACGTCCTGACTTTC
-	-	TRBV12-3/TRBV12-4	TRBJ2-2	CASSPIRNANTGELFF	TGTGCCAGCAGTCCGATTCGAAACGCGAACACCGGGGAGCTGTTTTTT
-	-	TRBV11-2	TRBJ2-7	CASSFGSVSGYEQYF	TGTGCCAGCAGCTTTGGATCGGTGAGTGGGTACGAGCAGTACTTC
TRBD1	-	TRBV20-1	TRBJ1-2	CSAPRTGGYGYTF	TGCAGTGCCCCCCGGACAGGGGGGTATGGCTACACCTTC
TRBD2	-	TRBV4-2	TRBJ2-7	CASSQEPLAGIYEQYF	TGTGCCAGCAGCCAAGAGCCACTAGCGGGTATCTACGAGCAGTACTTC
-	-	TRBV4-2	TRBJ1-1	CASSQADRLAFF	TGTGCCAGCAGCCAGGCGGACAGACTCGCTTTCTTT
-	few	TRBV7-8	TRBJ1-3	CASSFSGNTIYF	TGTGCCAGTAGTTTCTCTGGAAACACCATATATTTT
-	-	TRBV1	TRBJ2-5	CTSSQAGVNHGETQYF	TGCACCAGCAGCCAAGCCGGGGTTAATCACGGTGAGACCCAGTACTTC
-	few	TRBV6-1	TRBJ1-2	CASSRGPGYGYTF	TGTGCCAGCAGCCGGGGACCGGGCTATGGCTACACCTTC
-	-	TRBV11-3	TRBJ1-1	CASSLARVSEAFF	TGTGCCAGCAGCTTAGCCCGTGTATCTGAAGCTTTCTTT
-	-	TRBV20-1	TRBJ1-6	CSASRGSTGGLLHF	TGCAGTGCTAGTAGGGGCTCCACCGGGGGTCTCCTCCACTTT
-	-	TRBV10-3	TRBJ2-2	CAISDHSGQTGELFF	TGTGCCATCAGTGACCACTCCGGACAGACCGGGGAGCTGTTTTTT
-	-	TRBV7-4	TRBJ2-2	CASSLPGVTGELFF	TGTGCCAGCAGCTTACCGGGGGTCACCGGGGAGCTGTTTTTT
-	few	TRBV24-1	TRBJ2-5	CATSDASQKGPGETQYF	TGTGCCACCAGTGATGCCTCCCAGAAAGGCCCAGGGGAGACCCAGTACTTC
TRBD2	-	TRBV6-1	TRBJ2-7	CASRSTSGTYEQYF	TGTGCCAGCAGGTCGACTAGCGGGACCTACGAGCAGTACTTC
TRBD1	-	TRBV18	TRBJ1-5	CASSPGQGASNQPQHF	TGTGCCAGCTCACCGGGACAGGGGGCCAGCAATCAGCCCCAGCATTTT
-	-	TRBV7-2	TRBJ1-2	CASRTGEYGYTF	TGTGCCAGCCGAACGGGGGAATATGGCTACACCTTC
-	-	TRBV28	TRBJ1-5	CASSSGQFYQPQHF	TGTGCCAGCAGCAGCGGACAGTTTTATCAGCCCCAGCATTTT
-	-	TRBV2	TRBJ2-5	CASRDREETQYF	TGTGCCAGTAGGGACCGAGAAGAGACCCAGTACTTC
-	-	TRBV14	TRBJ1-2	CASNPLGFTYYGYTF	TGTGCCAGCAACCCCTTGGGCTTCACCTACTATGGCTACACCTTC
-	-	TRBV20-1	TRBJ1-2	CSARGTSYGYTF	TGCAGTGCTAGAGGGACAAGCTATGGCTACACCTTC
-	-	TRBV12-3/TRBV12-4	TRBJ1-6	CASSLTGLNSPLHF	TGTGCCAGCAGCCTTACAGGGCTCAATTCACCCCTCCACTTT
TRBD1	-	TRBV3-1	TRBJ2-5	CASSQSPRGQGFQETQYF	TGTGCCAGCAGCCAAAGCCCGAGGGGACAGGGTTTCCAAGAGACCCAGTACTTC
TRBD1	-	TRBV5-1	TRBJ2-5	CASSLDRGQGTQYF	TGCGCCAGCAGCTTAGACAGGGGGCAAGGGACCCAGTACTTC
-	-	TRBV18	TRBJ2-3	CASSPGGTDTQYF	TGTGCCAGCTCACCGGGGGGCACAGATACGCAGTATTTT
TRBD1	medium-sized	TRBV7-2	TRBJ1-1	CASSPFQGGTEAFF	TGTGCCAGCAGTCCCTTTCAGGGGGGCACTGAAGCTTTCTTT
TRBD2	large	TRBV20-1	TRBJ2-3	CSARGNPGRERADTQYF	TGCAGTGCTAGAGGCAACCCGGGGCGGGAGAGAGCAGATACGCAGTATTTT
TRBD1	-	TRBV10-3	TRBJ1-1	CATLIPGQGVTGAFF	TGTGCCACGTTAATACCGGGACAGGGGGTTACTGGAGCTTTCTTT
-	few	TRBV6-1	TRBJ1-1	CASSEGIGVTEAFF	TGTGCCAGCAGTGAAGGAATAGGGGTTACCGAAGCTTTCTTT
TRBD2	medium-sized	TRBV12-3/TRBV12-4	TRBJ2-3	CASSLRVAGTTDTQYF	TGTGCCAGCAGCCTCCGGGTAGCGGGAACCACAGATACGCAGTATTTT